These 26 T cell receptor beta chains originate from one sample sequenced in a study of CD8 T cells in ankylosing spondylitis. One entry per CDR3 protein, called by TCRdb with MiXCR from the 5' RACE reads. This table holds 130,000 or so distinct CDR3 sequences, roughly 17% found once. Study-wide points: Blood from ankylosing spondylitis patients appeared to carry a characteristic roughly 8-variant TCR beta motif.

Antigens of these TCRs are unknown. The sample taken for sequencing was blood, either unsorted or a sorted T cell fraction (not recorded which). These receptors were taken from a male donor with ankylosing spondylitis.

This clonotype was counted a few times. The CDR3 spells CASSQGPLSNTEAFF. In DNA, the CDR3 is TGCGCCAGCAGCCAGGGTCCACTTTCGAACACTGAAGCTTTCTTT. The V call is TRBV4-1, the J call TRBJ1-1; no firm D call. V was shortened by 3 bases and J by 1 base, with 12 bases between the two germline ends. This CDR3 has 15 amino acids. Germline CDR1 and CDR2: MGHRA and YSYEKL.

The chain couples TRBV9 to TRBJ2-3; D gene uncertain. Germline values: CDR1 SGDLS, CDR2 YYNGEE. Trimming cost V 3 bases and J 0 bases, with 11 bases left between them. This CDR3 region has 15 residues. DNA of the CDR3: TGTGCCAGCAGCGGCAGGATAACTAGCACAGATACGCAGTATTTT. It translates to CASSGRITSTDTQYF. Drawing the rest from reference TRBV9 and TRBJ2-3, the complete variable domain is DSGVTQTPKHLITATGQRVTLRCSPRSGDLSVYWYQQSLDQGLQFLIQYYNGEERAKGNILERFSAQQFPDLHSELNLSSLELGDSALYFCASSGRITSTDTQYFGPGTRLTVL.

The chain recombines TRBV12-3 or TRBV12-4 with TRBJ2-2, with 9 bases that match TRBD1. Losses at the gene ends were 3 bases for V and 2 bases for J; bases not matched to a gene: 7. The CDR3 totals 17 residues. This chain's CDR3 is CASSLLQGAINTGELFF. DNA for the CDR3: TGTGCCAGCAGTTTGTTACAGGGGGCTATTAACACCGGGGAGCTGTTTTTT.

This chain connects TRBV2 to TRBJ2-3, with 10 bases lining up with TRBD2. Germline loops: CDR1 SNHLY, CDR2 FYNNEI. The CDR3 length is 17 residues. J was trimmed by 2 bases and V by 10 bases; bases with no gene match: 15. CDR3 protein: CATPQEKREGTTDTQYF. The CDR3 nucleotides read TGTGCCACCCCGCAGGAAAAGCGGGAGGGTACCACAGATACGCAGTATTTT.

A few counts support this clonotype. This chain links TRBV3-1 with TRBJ1-4; TRBD1 matches 9 bases. The CDR3 is 21 amino acids. V shed 5 bases and J 0 bases; nucleotides not matched to a gene: 19. From germline, CDR1 is LGHDT and CDR2 YNNKEL (reference sequence). In DNA, the CDR3 is TGTGCCAGCAGCAAGACGACCGCTTCCGGGACAGGGAATCCAACTAATGAAAAACTGTTTTTT. It specifies CASSKTTASGTGNPTNEKLFF.

This clonotype was counted many times. The chain carries TRBV11-2 and TRBJ1-4; the D gene is possibly TRBD1 (6 bases). There are 15 residues in the CDR3. Deletions cut 4 bases from V and 8 bases from J, with 17 bases between. Per germline, CDR1 SGHAT and CDR2 FQNNGV. The CDR3 DNA follows: TGTGCCAGCAGCTACTCTCGGACAGTGGGAGAAAAACTGTTTTTT. This translates into CASSYSRTVGEKLFF.

The chain combines TRBV5-6 with TRBJ2-1, with D perhaps matching TRBD2 (6 bases). There are 17 residues in the CDR3. V was shortened by 1 base and J by 1 base, with 15 bases between the two germline ends. Germline CDR1 and CDR2: SGHDT and YYEEEE. As DNA, the CDR3 is TGTGCCAGCAGCTTGTTAGTGGGACGGGGGTCCTACAATGAGCAGTTCTTC. It yields the protein CASSLLVGRGSYNEQFF.

The chain uses TRBV20-1 and TRBJ2-7; unclear D gene. The V gene lost 0 bases and the J gene lost 0 bases, with 9 bases spanning the gap. CDR1 and CDR2 (germline): DFQATT, SNEGSKA (reference sequence). This CDR3 region has 14 residues. The CDR3 spells CSARDLGNSYEQYF. CDR3 nucleotide sequence: TGCAGTGCTAGAGACCTTGGAAACTCCTACGAGCAGTACTTC.

A remark on this clonotype: At one end the junction does not follow the germline gene, possibly because of a read error. This rearrangement joins TRBV28 to TRBJ2-7; 7 nucleotides line up with TRBD1. From germline, CDR1 is MDHEN and CDR2 SYDVKM. CDR3 length equals 13 residues. The CDR3 coding sequence is TGTGCCACCTCACCGGGACAGACCTACGAGCAGTGCTTC. Protein sequence: CATSPGQTYEQCF.

This clonotype was picked up many times. The chain recombines TRBV7-9 with TRBJ2-7; 7 positions match TRBD1. Germline-derived CDR1 and CDR2 are SEHNR and FQNEAQ (reference sequence). This CDR3 region has 15 residues. V lost 5 bases and J lost 3; bases outside the gene matches: 10. The CDR3 nucleotides are TGTGCCAGCAGCCCTGGGACAGCAACCCACTACGAGCAGTACTTC. It is translated as CASSPGTATHYEQYF.

This clonotype was detected only a few times. This sequence joins TRBV20-1 and TRBJ2-7; a possible D gene is TRBD2 (7 bases). Trimming shortened V by 6 bases and J by 0 bases, and 39 bases separated the two germline ends. The V gene's germline CDR1 is DFQATT and CDR2 SNEGSKA (reference sequence). The CDR3 runs 22 residues. The CDR3 DNA follows: TGCAGTGCCCGCCCGGGACAAAAAATCAGACTAGCATGGGGAATGGGCTCCTACGAGCAGTACTTC. Translated: CSARPGQKIRLAWGMGSYEQYF.

Sample share makes this clonotype medium-sized. The chain links TRBV12-3 or TRBV12-4 to TRBJ2-3; D is undetermined. The V end lost 3 bases, the J end lost 4 bases, and 5 bases lay between the germline ends. The CDR3 length is 12 residues. CDR3 nucleotides: TGTGCCAGCAGTTTCTCCGCAGATACGCAGTATTTT. This sequence encodes CASSFSADTQYF.

This clonotype came up many times. The chain carries TRBV29-1 and TRBJ1-4, with a tentative D call TRBD1 (5 bases). Looked up from germline, CDR1 is SQVTM and CDR2 is ANQGSEA. V shed 3 bases and J shed 6 bases, with 8 bases lying between them. The CDR3 length is 12 residues. The CDR3 DNA is TGCAGCGTTGATCAGGGTTATGAAAAACTGTTTTTT. Translating gives CSVDQGYEKLFF. The variable domain in full, completed from reference TRBV29-1 and TRBJ1-4, reads SAVISQKPSRDICQRGTSLTIQCQVDSQVTMMFWYRQQPGQSLTLIATANQGSEATYESGFVIDKFPISRPNLTFSTLTVSNMSPEDSSIYLCSVDQGYEKLFFGSGTQLSVL.

The chain links TRBV4-2 to TRBJ2-1; 14 bases align to TRBD2. V lost 4 bases, J lost 9 bases, and 11 bases stayed unmatched. The CDR3 consists of 17 residues. The V gene's germline CDR1 is LGHNA and CDR2 YNFKEQ. CDR3 nucleotides: TGTGCCAGCAGCCTCGAGACTAGCGGGAGGGCGGTTGGTGAGCAGTTCTTC. It yields the protein CASSLETSGRAVGEQFF.

In its sample, this clonotype was seen a few times. The V call is TRBV5-1, the J call TRBJ2-2; 7 bases are a match to TRBD2. The CDR3 runs to 18 residues. J gave up 2 bases and V 6 bases, and 16 bases lay outside the gene matches. The germline V gene encodes CDR1 SGHRS and CDR2 YFSETQ. The CDR3 bases are TGCGCCAGCACCTTAGGCCCAGCGGGATTTTACAACACCGGGGAGCTGTTTTTT. Translating it yields CASTLGPAGFYNTGELFF.

The chain combines TRBV20-1 with TRBJ2-7; TRBD1 matches 10 bases. The CDR3 consists of 13 residues. Trimming cost V 6 bases and J 5 bases; bases outside gene matches: 7. The germline gives CDR1 DFQATT, CDR2 SNEGSKA (reference sequence). Here the CDR3 reads CSAMDRGRNEQYF. The CDR3 DNA is TGCAGTGCGATGGACAGGGGGAGAAACGAGCAGTACTTC.

A few counts support this clonotype. This chain links TRBV7-6 with TRBJ2-3; D remains ambiguous. Germline V gene data show CDR1 as SGHVS and CDR2 as FNYEAQ. The CDR3 runs 14 residues. Trimming stripped 0 bases from V and 2 bases from J, with 6 bases between. The CDR3 sequence is CASSLAGDTDTQYF. In DNA form, the CDR3 reads TGTGCCAGCAGCTTAGCAGGAGACACAGATACGCAGTATTTT.

The chain has TRBV27 and TRBJ2-4, with D uncertain. Trimming shortened V by 5 bases and J by 6 bases, and 5 bases separated the two germline ends. This CDR3 region has 11 residues. Germline V lookup: CDR1 MNHEY, CDR2 SMNVEV (reference sequence). CDR3 protein: CASSHGNIQYF. In DNA form, the CDR3 reads TGTGCCAGCAGTCATGGAAACATTCAGTACTTC.

This clonotype was found a few times. The chain is built from TRBV20-1 and TRBJ2-1; no reliable D call. This CDR3 has 15 residues. Trimming pared 0 bases from V and 0 bases from J, leaving 9 bases between. Germline V gene lookup returns CDR1 DFQATT and CDR2 SNEGSKA (reference sequence). The CDR3 DNA reads TGCAGTGCTAGAGATCGTGAGAGCTCCTACAATGAGCAGTTCTTC. Its protein product is CSARDRESSYNEQFF.

The rearrangement joins TRBV4-2 to TRBJ2-7; 8 bases align to TRBD2. Germline-derived CDR1 and CDR2 are LGHNA and YNFKEQ. V was pared by 4 bases and J by 2 bases, with 7 bases of the junction left unmatched. This CDR3 contains 15 residues. CDR3 sequence reads: CASSPSLAGTYEQYF. As DNA, the CDR3 is TGTGCCAGCAGCCCTTCCTTAGCGGGAACCTACGAGCAGTACTTC.

CDR3: CASSLAVIGDEQFF. CDR3 DNA sequence: TGTGCCAGCAGTTTAGCAGTTATAGGGGATGAGCAGTTCTTC. The chain joins TRBV27 to TRBJ2-1; tentatively, D is TRBD1 (5 bases). Germline CDR1 and CDR2: MNHEY and SMNVEV (reference sequence). V was pared by 2 bases and J by 8 bases, with 13 bases between. CDR3 length equals 14 residues.

This chain links TRBV27 with TRBJ1-5; 9 bases are shared with TRBD1. Germline V gene data show CDR1 as MNHEY and CDR2 as SMNVEV (reference sequence). The CDR3 consists of 15 residues. With V trimmed by 6 bases and J by 2 bases, 5 bases remained unmatched. This CDR3 reads CASSRDRAGNQPQHF. CDR3 nucleotide sequence: TGTGCCAGCAGCCGGGACAGGGCGGGCAATCAGCCCCAGCATTTT.

This clonotype was seen more than once but under ten times. The gene calls are TRBV6-1 and TRBJ2-7; 9 bases line up with TRBD1. The germline CDR1 and CDR2 sequences are MNHNS and SASEGT. V was pared by 5 bases and J by 4 bases, with 9 bases of the junction left unmatched. CDR3 size: 15 residues. The CDR3 sequence is CASSRPTGGRYEQYF. The CDR3 nucleotides are TGTGCCAGCAGTCGCCCGACAGGGGGGAGATACGAGCAGTACTTC.

The V gene is TRBV7-3, the J gene TRBJ2-3; possible D gene TRBD2, 6 bases. V gave up 5 bases and J gave up 4 bases, with 16 bases separating them. Germline V gene lookup returns CDR1 SGHTA and CDR2 FQGTGA. The CDR3 consists of 15 residues. This CDR3 reads CASSPTPGSADTQYF. In nucleotides, the CDR3 is TGTGCCAGCAGCCCCACCCCCGGGAGCGCAGATACGCAGTATTTT.

The chain employs TRBV29-1 and TRBJ2-7; 10 bases map to TRBD1. V shed 6 bases, J shed 2 bases, and the junction held 7 bases outside the gene matches. The CDR3 runs 14 residues. Looked up from germline, CDR1 is SQVTM and CDR2 is ANQGSEA. CDR3: CSVAGTGVTYEQYF. For the CDR3, the DNA is TGCAGCGTCGCCGGGACAGGGGTCACCTACGAGCAGTACTTC.

The V and J genes are TRBV7-9 and TRBJ2-5, with D uncertain. Germline V gives CDR1 SEHNR, CDR2 FQNEAQ (reference sequence). V shed 0 bases and J shed 2 bases, with 7 bases lying between them. This CDR3 is built from 14 residues. The CDR3 region has the DNA TGTGCCAGCAGCTTAGCCCGCCAACAAGAGACCCAGTACTTC. Encoded protein: CASSLARQQETQYF.